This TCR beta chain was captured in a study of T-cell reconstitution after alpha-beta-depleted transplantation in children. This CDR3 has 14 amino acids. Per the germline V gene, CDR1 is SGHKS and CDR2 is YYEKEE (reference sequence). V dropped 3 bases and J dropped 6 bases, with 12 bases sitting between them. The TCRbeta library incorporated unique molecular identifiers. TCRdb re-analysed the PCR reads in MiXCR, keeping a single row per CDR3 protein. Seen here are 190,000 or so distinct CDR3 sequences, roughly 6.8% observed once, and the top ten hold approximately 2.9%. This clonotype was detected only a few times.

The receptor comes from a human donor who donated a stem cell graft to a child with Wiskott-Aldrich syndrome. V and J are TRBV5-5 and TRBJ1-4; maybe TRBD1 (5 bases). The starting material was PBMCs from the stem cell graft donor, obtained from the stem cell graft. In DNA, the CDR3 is TGTGCCAGCAGCTCGGGACGGGTTTATGAAAAACTGTTTTTT. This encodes CASSSGRVYEKLFF.